The 17 T cell receptor beta chains in this list originate from one sample, sequenced in a study of blood T cell repertoires in COVID-19 (TCRdb year 2020). Library prep was done by the immunoSEQ multiplex PCR assay. TCRdb holds this immuneACCESS table with in-frame rearrangements only. Some clones are missing; in checked studies, unresolved V genes explain under half, and the rest has no known cause. Recorded for this sample are approximately 99,000 clones; 71% of them occurred a single time. About 1.8% of the sample is taken by the ten largest. Sequencing was done on a sample of peripheral blood. The receptor source for this set is a woman in her 40s with acute or convalescent COVID-19.

The J gene is TRBJ1-2, the V gene TRBV27, with a weak D call TRBD1 (6 bases). The ends were cut back, 3 bases at V and 4 bases at J, with 15 bases in the middle. This CDR3 has 15 residues. The germline V gene has CDR1 MNHEY and CDR2 SMNVEV (reference sequence). The CDR3 sequence is CASSLGEGGRYGYTF. The CDR3 DNA sequence: TGTGCCAGCAGTTTGGGTGAGGGGGGGCGCTATGGCTACACCTTC.

This clone has more than one count but fewer than ten. The chain carries TRBV27 and TRBJ1-1; 7 nucleotides agree with TRBD1. The CDR3 covers 16 residues. Trimming took 4 bases from V and 0 from J; bases not matched to a gene: 8. Germline CDR1 reads MNHEY; CDR2 reads SMNVEV (reference sequence). The CDR3 region has the DNA TGTGCCAGCAGTTCCCTAGGGGGCTTCATGAACACTGAAGCTTTCTTT. Its translation is CASSSLGGFMNTEAFF.

This clone was observed a single time. This chain connects TRBV28 to TRBJ1-2; TRBD1 agrees at 7 bases. V shed 5 bases and J 4 bases; nucleotides not matched to a gene: 13. Germline CDR1 reads MDHEN; CDR2 reads SYDVKM. The CDR3 contains 16 residues. This CDR3 reads CASSASTGQGSYGYTF. DNA of the CDR3: TGTGCCAGCAGTGCATCGACAGGGCAGGGATCCTATGGCTACACCTTC.

This clone was detected once. This chain joins TRBV28 and TRBJ2-7; 13 bases fit TRBD2. CDR1 is MDHEN, CDR2 SYDVKM, per germline. The CDR3 is 15 amino acids. The V and J ends lost 6 bases and 7 bases, in that order; junction bases with no gene match: 9. As DNA, the CDR3 is TGTGCCAGCAGGACTAGCGGGGGGCCTGCCTGGGAGCAGTACTTC. As protein: CASRTSGGPAWEQYF.

The chain is built from TRBV5-1 and TRBJ2-7, with D uncertain. V lost 0 bases to trimming and J lost 2 bases, with 9 bases between them. The CDR3 has 14 amino acids. Germline V gives CDR1 SGHRS, CDR2 YFSETQ. DNA for the CDR3: TGCGCCAGCAGCTTGGCCTCGGTGACCTACGAGCAGTACTTC. Its protein is CASSLASVTYEQYF.

The CDR3 DNA follows: TGTGCCAGCAGTCAGGGTGGGGTCTACGAGCAGTACTTC. It translates to CASSQGGVYEQYF. This chain joins TRBV5-4 and TRBJ2-7; maybe TRBD1 (5 bases). The germline V gene has CDR1 SGHNT and CDR2 YYREEE (reference sequence). The CDR3 is 13 residues long. The V gene lost 5 bases and the J gene lost 3 bases, with 12 bases spanning the gap. The full variable domain, its missing parts supplied by reference TRBV5-4 and TRBJ2-7, is ETGVTQSPTHLIKTRGQQVTLRCSSQSGHNTVSWYQQALGQGPQFIFQYYREEENGRGNFPPRFSGLQFPNYSSELNVNALELDDSALYLCASSQGGVYEQYFGPGTRLTVT.

The chain recombines TRBV29-1 with TRBJ2-1, with D possibly being TRBD1 (5 bases). The CDR3 length is 15 residues. V lost 4 bases to trimming and J lost 3 bases, with 16 bases between them. CDR1 and CDR2 (germline): SQVTM, ANQGSEA. The CDR3 DNA reads as TGCAGCGTTGGTAAAGACAGAACATTCTACAATGAGCAGTTCTTC. It encodes CSVGKDRTFYNEQFF.

This clone was observed a few times. J is TRBJ2-7 and V is TRBV12-3 or TRBV12-4; D not certain. V lost 4 bases and J 7 bases, leaving 11 bases between the germline ends. This CDR3 comprises 12 residues. The CDR3: CASSSITFEQYF. The CDR3 DNA reads as TGTGCCAGCAGTTCAATTACTTTTGAGCAGTACTTC.

The CDR3 sequence: CAWSDKQLFYGYTF. Here the CDR3 DNA reads TGTGCCTGGAGTGATAAACAGCTATTCTATGGCTACACCTTC. This chain connects TRBV30 to TRBJ1-2, with D hard to call. Germline loops: CDR1 GTSNPN, CDR2 SVGIG (reference sequence). V was shortened by 1 base and J by 4 bases, with 13 bases between the two germline ends. The CDR3 runs 14 residues.

This clone was observed a handful of times. The chain links TRBV5-4 to TRBJ1-2; D is unclear. Germline values: CDR1 SGHNT, CDR2 YYREEE (reference sequence). The CDR3 sequence is 15 residues long. The V end lost 0 bases, the J end lost 3 bases, and 12 bases lay between the germline ends. CDR3 sequence reads: CASSLGGGDYYGYTF. As DNA, the CDR3 is TGTGCCAGCAGCTTGGGTGGCGGCGATTACTATGGCTACACCTTC.

Concerning this clone itself: Other DNA sequences of this sample code for an identical CDR3. The chain recombines TRBV27 with TRBJ1-4, with 10 positions matching TRBD1. Trimming at V came to 6 bases and at J to 8 bases, leaving 6 bases not matched to a gene. Germline CDR1 MNHEY, CDR2 SMNVEV (reference sequence). The CDR3 consists of 14 residues. The CDR3 DNA follows: TGTGCCAGCAGCCGGGACAGGGGTAGAGAAAAACTGTTTTTT. Translating gives CASSRDRGREKLFF.

V gene TRBV14 combines with J gene TRBJ1-4, with 8 positions matching TRBD1. CDR1 and CDR2 from the germline V gene are SGHDN and FVKESK. Unmatched junction bases numbered 7, after V lost 3 bases and J lost 7 bases. The CDR3 is 15 residues long. CDR3 residues: CASSHDRGRREKLFF. The CDR3 DNA follows: TGTGCCAGCAGCCATGACAGGGGTAGACGTGAAAAACTGTTTTTT.

The chain links TRBV5-6 to TRBJ2-5; tentatively, D is TRBD1 (6 bases). The CDR3 runs to 15 residues. Deletions cut 2 bases from V and 2 bases from J, with 13 bases between. Germline CDR1 SGHDT, CDR2 YYEEEE. The CDR3 loop reads CASSFRGNGQETQYF. In DNA form, the CDR3 reads TGTGCCAGCAGCTTCAGGGGCAACGGACAAGAGACCCAGTACTTC.

The chain uses TRBV29-1 and TRBJ1-4; D gene ambiguous. CDR3 length: 14 amino acids. Between the trimmed V and J ends, which lost 3 bases and 2 bases, there was a span of 10 bases. Germline assignment: CDR1 SQVTM and CDR2 ANQGSEA. CDR3 residues: CSVDIGGTNEKLFF. The CDR3 nucleotides read TGCAGCGTTGACATCGGCGGGACTAATGAAAAACTGTTTTTT.

V and J are TRBV5-4 and TRBJ2-1, with D possibly TRBD2 on 7 matching bases. Germline V gene data show CDR1 as SGHNT and CDR2 as YYREEE (reference sequence). CDR3 length equals 15 residues. V was shortened by 4 bases and J by 4 bases, with 15 bases between the two germline ends. Written as DNA, the CDR3 is TGTGCCAGCAGCCGGCCGGGGGGCAGGTACAATGAGCAGTTCTTC. Translation gives CASSRPGGRYNEQFF.

The rearrangement links TRBV5-1 to TRBJ2-3, with a weak D call TRBD2 (6 bases). Trimming removed 4 bases at V and 0 bases at J, with 15 bases between. Germline V gene lookup returns CDR1 SGHRS and CDR2 YFSETQ. The CDR3 sequence is 16 residues long. CDR3 DNA sequence: TGCGCCAGCAGCCTCGGGACTCCCCCTAGCACAGATACGCAGTATTTT. This sequence encodes CASSLGTPPSTDTQYF.

The chain links TRBV28 to TRBJ1-1; no reliable D call. Trimming left V 3 bases short and J 2 bases short, with 10 bases between. The CDR3 extends over 14 amino acids. From germline, CDR1 is MDHEN and CDR2 SYDVKM. The CDR3 reads CASSFLDTNTEAFF. The DNA of the CDR3 is TGTGCCAGCAGTTTTCTTGACACCAACACTGAAGCTTTCTTT.